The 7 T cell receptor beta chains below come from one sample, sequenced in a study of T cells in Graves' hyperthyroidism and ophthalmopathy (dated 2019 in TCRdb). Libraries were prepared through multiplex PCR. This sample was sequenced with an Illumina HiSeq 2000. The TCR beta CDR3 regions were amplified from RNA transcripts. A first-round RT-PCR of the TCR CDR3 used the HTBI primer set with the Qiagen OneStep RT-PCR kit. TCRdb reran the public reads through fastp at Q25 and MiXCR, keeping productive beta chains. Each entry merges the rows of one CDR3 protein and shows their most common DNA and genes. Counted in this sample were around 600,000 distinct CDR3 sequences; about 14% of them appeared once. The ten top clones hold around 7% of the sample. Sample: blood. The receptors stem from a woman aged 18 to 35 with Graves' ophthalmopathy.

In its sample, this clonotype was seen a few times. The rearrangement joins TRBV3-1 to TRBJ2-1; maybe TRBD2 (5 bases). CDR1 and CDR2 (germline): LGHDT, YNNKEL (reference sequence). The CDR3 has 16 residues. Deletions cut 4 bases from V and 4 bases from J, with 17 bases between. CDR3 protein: CASSPTFSPGYNEQFF. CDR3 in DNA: TGTGCCAGCAGCCCGACTTTTTCCCCGGGGTACAATGAGCAGTTCTTC.

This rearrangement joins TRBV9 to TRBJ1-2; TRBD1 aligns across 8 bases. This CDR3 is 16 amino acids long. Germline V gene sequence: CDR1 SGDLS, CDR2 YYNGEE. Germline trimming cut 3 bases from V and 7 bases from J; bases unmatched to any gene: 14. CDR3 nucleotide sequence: TGTGCCAGCAGCGCACCAATCAGGGGGCGCGAGTCTGGCTACACCTTC. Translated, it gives CASSAPIRGRESGYTF.

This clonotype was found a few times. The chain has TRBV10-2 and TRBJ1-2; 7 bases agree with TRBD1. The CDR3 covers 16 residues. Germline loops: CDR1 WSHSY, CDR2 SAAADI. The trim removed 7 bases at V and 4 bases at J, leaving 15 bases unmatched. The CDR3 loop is CASTPGVTGDRYGYTF. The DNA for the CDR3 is TGCGCCAGCACCCCAGGTGTCACAGGGGATCGCTATGGCTACACCTTC.

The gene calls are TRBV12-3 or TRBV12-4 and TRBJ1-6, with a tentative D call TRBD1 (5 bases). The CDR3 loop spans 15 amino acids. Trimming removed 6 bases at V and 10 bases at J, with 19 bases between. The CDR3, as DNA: TGTGCCAGCAGCCCCGGGGCGAATTCTCAATCACCCCTCCACTTT. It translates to CASSPGANSQSPLHF.

Here the CDR3 DNA reads TGTGCCAGCGACCGCTCTGGGGCCAACGTCCTGACTTTC. It translates to CASDRSGANVLTF. V usage is TRBV18 and J usage is TRBJ2-6, with D unresolved. The CDR3 extends over 13 amino acids. The germline V and J ends were trimmed by 8 bases and 0 bases, with 5 bases remaining between them. Germline lookup yields CDR1 KGHSH and CDR2 LQKENI.

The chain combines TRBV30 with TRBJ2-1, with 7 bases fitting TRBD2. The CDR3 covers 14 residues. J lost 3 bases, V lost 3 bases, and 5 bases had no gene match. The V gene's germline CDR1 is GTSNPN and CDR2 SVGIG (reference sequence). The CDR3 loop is CAWSWGGSYNEQFF. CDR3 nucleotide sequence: TGTGCCTGGAGCTGGGGGGGTAGCTACAATGAGCAGTTCTTC.

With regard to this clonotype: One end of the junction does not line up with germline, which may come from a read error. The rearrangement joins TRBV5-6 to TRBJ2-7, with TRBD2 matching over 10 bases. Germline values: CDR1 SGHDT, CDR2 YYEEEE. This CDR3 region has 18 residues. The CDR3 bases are TGTGCCAGCACCAGAGCGGGAGGGCTTTCCCCCAGACTCTACGAGCGGTACTTC. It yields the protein CASTRAGGLSPRLYERYF.